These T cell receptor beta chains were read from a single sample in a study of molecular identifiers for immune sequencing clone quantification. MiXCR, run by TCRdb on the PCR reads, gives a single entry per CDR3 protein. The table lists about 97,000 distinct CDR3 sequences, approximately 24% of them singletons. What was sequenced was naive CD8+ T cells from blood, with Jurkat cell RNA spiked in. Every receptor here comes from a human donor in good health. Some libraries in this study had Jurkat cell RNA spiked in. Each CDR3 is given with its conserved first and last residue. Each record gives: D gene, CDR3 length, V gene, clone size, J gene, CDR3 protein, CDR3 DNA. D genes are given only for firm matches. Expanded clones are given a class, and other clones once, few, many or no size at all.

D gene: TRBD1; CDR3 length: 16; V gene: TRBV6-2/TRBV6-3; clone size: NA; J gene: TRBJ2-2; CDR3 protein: CASSYLRGTNTGELFF; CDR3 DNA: TGTGCCAGCAGTTACCTCAGGGGGACGAACACCGGGGAGCTGTTTTTT
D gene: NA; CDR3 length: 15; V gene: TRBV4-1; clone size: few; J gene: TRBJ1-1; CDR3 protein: CASSQVSGSDTEAFF; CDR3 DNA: TGCGCCAGCAGCCAAGTCTCAGGGTCGGACACTGAAGCTTTCTTT
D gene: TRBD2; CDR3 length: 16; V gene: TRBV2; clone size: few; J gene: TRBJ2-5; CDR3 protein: CASSDIQRGGPETQYF; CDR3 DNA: TGTGCCAGCAGTGATATCCAGCGGGGGGGCCCGGAGACCCAGTACTTC
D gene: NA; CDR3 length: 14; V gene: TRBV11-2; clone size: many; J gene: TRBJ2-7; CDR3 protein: CASSLGQGIDEQYF; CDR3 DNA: TGTGCCAGCAGCTTGGGGCAGGGCATCGACGAGCAGTACTTC
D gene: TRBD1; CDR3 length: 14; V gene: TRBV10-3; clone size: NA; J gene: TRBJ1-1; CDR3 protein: CAIRPTGLDTEAFF; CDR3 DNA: TGTGCCATCAGGCCGACAGGGTTGGACACTGAAGCTTTCTTT
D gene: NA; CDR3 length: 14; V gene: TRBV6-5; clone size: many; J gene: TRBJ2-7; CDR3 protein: CASSYYSGAYEQYF; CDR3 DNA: TGTGCCAGCAGTTACTATTCTGGGGCCTACGAGCAGTACTTC
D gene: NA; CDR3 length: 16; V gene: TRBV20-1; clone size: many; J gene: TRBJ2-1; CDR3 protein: CSARDSVAATYNEQFF; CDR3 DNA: TGCAGTGCTAGAGATTCGGTGGCAGCAACCTACAATGAGCAGTTCTTC
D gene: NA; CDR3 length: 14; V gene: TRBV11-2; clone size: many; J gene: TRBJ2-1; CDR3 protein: CASSPPNRNNEQFF; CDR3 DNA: TGTGCCAGCAGCCCCCCCAACCGAAACAATGAGCAGTTCTTC
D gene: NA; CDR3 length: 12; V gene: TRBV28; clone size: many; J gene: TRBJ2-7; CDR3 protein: CASSLLGREQYF; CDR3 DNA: TGTGCCAGCAGTTTATTGGGCCGAGAGCAGTACTTC
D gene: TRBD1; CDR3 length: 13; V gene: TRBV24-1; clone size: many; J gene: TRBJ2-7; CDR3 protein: CATSEGQSYEQYF; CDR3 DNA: TGTGCCACCAGTGAGGGACAGTCCTACGAGCAGTACTTC
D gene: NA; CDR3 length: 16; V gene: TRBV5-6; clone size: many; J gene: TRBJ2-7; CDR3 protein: CASSSLVDPLGYEQYF; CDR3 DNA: TGTGCCAGCAGCTCCTTAGTGGACCCCTTGGGGTACGAGCAGTACTTC
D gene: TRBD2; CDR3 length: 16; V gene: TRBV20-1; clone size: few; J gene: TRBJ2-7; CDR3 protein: CSARDGLAGSNDEQYF; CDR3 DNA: TGCAGTGCTAGAGATGGGCTAGCGGGTAGTAACGACGAGCAGTACTTC
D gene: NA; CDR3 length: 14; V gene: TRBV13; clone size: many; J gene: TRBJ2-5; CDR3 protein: CASSYQSGQETQYF; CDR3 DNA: TGTGCCAGCAGCTACCAAAGCGGCCAAGAGACCCAGTACTTC
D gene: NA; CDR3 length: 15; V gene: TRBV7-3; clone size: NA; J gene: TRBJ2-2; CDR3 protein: CASSFLGAGTGELFF; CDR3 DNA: TGTGCCAGCAGCTTTTTAGGGGCGGGAACCGGGGAGCTGTTTTTT
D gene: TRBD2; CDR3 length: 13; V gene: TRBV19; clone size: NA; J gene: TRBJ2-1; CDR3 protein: CASSSGTSGVEFF; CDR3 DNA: TGTGCCAGTAGTTCCGGGACTAGCGGGGTCGAGTTCTTC
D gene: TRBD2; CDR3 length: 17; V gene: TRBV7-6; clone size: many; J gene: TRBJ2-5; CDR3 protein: CASSLNYPTSVKETQYF; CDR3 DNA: TGTGCCAGCAGCTTAAACTACCCGACTAGCGTTAAAGAGACCCAGTACTTC
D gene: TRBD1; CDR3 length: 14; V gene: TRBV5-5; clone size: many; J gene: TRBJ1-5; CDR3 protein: CASRWDRAYQPQHF; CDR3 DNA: TGTGCCAGCAGATGGGACAGGGCGTATCAGCCCCAGCATTTT
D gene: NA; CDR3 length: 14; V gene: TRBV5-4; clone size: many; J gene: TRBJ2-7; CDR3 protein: CASSPYRTNYEQYF; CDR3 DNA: TGTGCCAGCAGCCCATACAGGACGAACTACGAGCAGTACTTC
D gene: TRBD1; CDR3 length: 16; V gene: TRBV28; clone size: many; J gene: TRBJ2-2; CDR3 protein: CASSSQDRGWSGELFF; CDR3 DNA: TGTGCCAGCAGTTCCCAGGACAGGGGATGGTCCGGGGAGCTGTTTTTT
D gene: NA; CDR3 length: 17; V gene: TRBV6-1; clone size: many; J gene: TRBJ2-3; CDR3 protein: CASSEIWVGGLTDTQYF; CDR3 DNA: TGTGCCAGCAGTGAAATCTGGGTCGGGGGGCTCACAGATACGCAGTATTTT
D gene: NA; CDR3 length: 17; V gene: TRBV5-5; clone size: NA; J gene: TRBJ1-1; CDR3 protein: CASSLESLTDWNTEAFF; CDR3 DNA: TGTGCCAGCAGCCTCGAAAGTCTGACAGACTGGAACACTGAAGCTTTCTTT
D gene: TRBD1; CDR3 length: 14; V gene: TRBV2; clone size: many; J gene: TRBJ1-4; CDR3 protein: CASSAGTGLGKLFF; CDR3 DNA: TGTGCCAGCAGTGCCGGGACAGGCCTGGGGAAACTGTTTTTT
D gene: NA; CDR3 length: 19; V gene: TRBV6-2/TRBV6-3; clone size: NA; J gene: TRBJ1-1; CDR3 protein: CASSYSINFLGQMNTEAFF; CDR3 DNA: TGTGCCAGCAGTTACTCGATAAATTTCCTTGGACAGATGAACACTGAAGCTTTCTTT
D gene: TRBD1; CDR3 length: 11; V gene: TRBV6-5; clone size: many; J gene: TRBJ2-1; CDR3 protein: CASGTGDEQFF; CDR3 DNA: TGTGCCAGCGGGACAGGAGATGAGCAGTTCTTC
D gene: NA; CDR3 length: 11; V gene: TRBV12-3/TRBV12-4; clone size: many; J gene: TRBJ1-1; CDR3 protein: CASRKGGIPFF; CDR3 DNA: TGTGCCAGCAGGAAGGGGGGTATACCTTTCTTT
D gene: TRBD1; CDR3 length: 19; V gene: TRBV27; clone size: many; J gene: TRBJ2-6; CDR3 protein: CASSSEGTGVPPGANVLTF; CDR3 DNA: TGTGCCAGCAGTTCCGAGGGGACAGGGGTTCCCCCTGGGGCCAACGTCCTGACTTTC
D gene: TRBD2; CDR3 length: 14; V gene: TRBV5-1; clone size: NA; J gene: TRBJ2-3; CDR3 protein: CASSRGTSTDTRYF; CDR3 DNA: TGCGCCAGCAGCAGGGGGACTAGCACAGATACGCGGTATTTT
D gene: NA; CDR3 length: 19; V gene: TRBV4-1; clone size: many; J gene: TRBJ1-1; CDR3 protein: CASSQVGTGGGSENTEAFF; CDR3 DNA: TGCGCCAGCAGCCAAGTCGGTACGGGAGGGGGTTCCGAGAACACTGAAGCTTTCTTT
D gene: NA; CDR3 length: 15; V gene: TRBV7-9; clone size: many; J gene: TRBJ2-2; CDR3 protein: CASSLTWSGTGELFF; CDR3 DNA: TGTGCCAGCAGCTTAACTTGGTCAGGGACCGGGGAGCTGTTTTTT
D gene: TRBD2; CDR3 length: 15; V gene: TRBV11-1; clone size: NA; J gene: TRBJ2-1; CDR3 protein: CASSRTSGTYNEQFF; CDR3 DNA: TGTGCCAGCAGTCGGACTAGCGGGACCTACAATGAGCAGTTCTTC
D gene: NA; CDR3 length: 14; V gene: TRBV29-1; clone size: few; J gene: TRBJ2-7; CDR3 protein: CSVGPETAPYEQYF; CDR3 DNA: TGCAGCGTCGGTCCGGAGACAGCACCCTACGAGCAGTACTTC
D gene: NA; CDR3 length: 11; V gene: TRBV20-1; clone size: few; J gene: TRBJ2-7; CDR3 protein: CSARVGYEQYF; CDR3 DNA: TGCAGTGCTAGAGTCGGGTACGAGCAGTACTTC
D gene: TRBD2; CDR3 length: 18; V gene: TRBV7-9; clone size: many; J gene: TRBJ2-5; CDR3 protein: CASSPPLLLAGVQETQYF; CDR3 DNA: TGTGCCAGCAGCCCCCCCCTACTTTTAGCGGGAGTGCAAGAGACCCAGTACTTC
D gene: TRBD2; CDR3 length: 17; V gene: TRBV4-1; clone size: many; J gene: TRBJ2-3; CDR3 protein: CASSHLKGSGDTDTQYF; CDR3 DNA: TGCGCCAGCAGCCATCTGAAAGGTAGCGGGGACACAGATACGCAGTATTTT
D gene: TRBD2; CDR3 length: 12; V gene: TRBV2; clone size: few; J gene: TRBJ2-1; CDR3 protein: CASRGLHNEQFF; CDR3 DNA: TGTGCCAGCAGGGGACTACACAATGAGCAGTTCTTC
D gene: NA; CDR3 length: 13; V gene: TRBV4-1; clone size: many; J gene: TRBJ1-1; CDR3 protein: CASSQTRNTEAFF; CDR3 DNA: TGCGCCAGCAGCCAGACACGTAACACTGAAGCTTTCTTT
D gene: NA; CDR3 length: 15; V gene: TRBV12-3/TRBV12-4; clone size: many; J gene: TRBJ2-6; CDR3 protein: CASTPDNSGANVLTF; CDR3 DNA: TGTGCCAGCACCCCGGACAACTCTGGGGCCAACGTCCTGACTTTC
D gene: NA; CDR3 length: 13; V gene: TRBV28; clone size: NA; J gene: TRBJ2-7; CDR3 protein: CASTEGGMNEQYF; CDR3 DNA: TGTGCCAGCACAGAGGGGGGGATGAACGAGCAGTACTTC
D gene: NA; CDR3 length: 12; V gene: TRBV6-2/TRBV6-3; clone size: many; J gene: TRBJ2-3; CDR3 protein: CASSLLEDAQYF; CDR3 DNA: TGTGCCAGCAGCCTGCTTGAAGATGCGCAGTATTTT
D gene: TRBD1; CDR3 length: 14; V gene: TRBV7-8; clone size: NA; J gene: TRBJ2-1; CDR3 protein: CASSLATGVGEQFF; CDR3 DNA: TGTGCCAGCAGCTTAGCAACAGGGGTGGGTGAGCAGTTCTTC
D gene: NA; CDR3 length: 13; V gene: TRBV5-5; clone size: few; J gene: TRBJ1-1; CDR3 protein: CGAQADMNTEAFF; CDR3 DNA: TGTGGAGCACAGGCAGATATGAACACTGAAGCTTTCTTT
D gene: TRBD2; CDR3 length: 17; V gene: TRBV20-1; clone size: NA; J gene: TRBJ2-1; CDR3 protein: CSARAEPFSGSNYEQFF; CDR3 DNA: TGCAGTGCTAGAGCAGAGCCCTTTAGCGGGAGTAACTATGAGCAGTTCTTC
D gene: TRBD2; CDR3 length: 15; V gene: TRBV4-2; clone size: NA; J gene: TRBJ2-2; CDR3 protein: CASSHMVGGTGELFF; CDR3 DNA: TGTGCCAGCAGCCATATGGTGGGAGGGACCGGGGAGCTGTTTTTT
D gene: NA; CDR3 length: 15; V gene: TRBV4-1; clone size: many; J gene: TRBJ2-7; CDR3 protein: CASSQEPDGTYEQYF; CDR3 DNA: TGCGCCAGCAGCCAAGAGCCCGACGGAACCTACGAGCAGTACTTC
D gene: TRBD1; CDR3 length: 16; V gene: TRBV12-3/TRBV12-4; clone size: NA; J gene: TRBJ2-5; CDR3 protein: CASSLATGGAGETQYF; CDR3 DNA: TGTGCCAGCAGTCTTGCAACAGGGGGCGCGGGGGAGACCCAGTACTTC
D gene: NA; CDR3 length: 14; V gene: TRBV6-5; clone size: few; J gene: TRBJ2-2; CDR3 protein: CASSYIPSFRELFF; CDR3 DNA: TGTGCCAGCAGTTACATCCCCTCGTTTCGGGAGCTGTTTTTT
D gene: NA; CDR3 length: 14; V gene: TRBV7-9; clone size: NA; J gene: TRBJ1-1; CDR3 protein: CASSRDTLNTEAFF; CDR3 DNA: TGTGCCAGCAGCCGGGACACCCTGAACACTGAAGCTTTCTTT
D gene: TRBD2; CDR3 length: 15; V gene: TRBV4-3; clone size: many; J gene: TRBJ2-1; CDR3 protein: CASSPGLANYNEQFF; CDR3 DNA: TGCGCCAGCAGCCCGGGACTAGCGAACTACAATGAGCAGTTCTTC
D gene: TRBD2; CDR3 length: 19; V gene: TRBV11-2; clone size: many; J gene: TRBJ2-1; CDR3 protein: CASSLVPLGGGPGGNEQFF; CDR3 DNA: TGTGCCAGCAGCTTAGTTCCACTGGGCGGGGGGCCTGGGGGCAATGAGCAGTTCTTC
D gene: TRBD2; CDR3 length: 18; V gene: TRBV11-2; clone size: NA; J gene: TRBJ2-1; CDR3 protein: CASSLGRTLAGPYNEQFF; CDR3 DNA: TGTGCCAGCAGCTTAGGCCGAACTCTAGCGGGGCCCTACAATGAGCAGTTCTTC
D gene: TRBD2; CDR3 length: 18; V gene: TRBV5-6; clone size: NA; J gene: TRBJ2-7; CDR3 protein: CASSLRGTSGTPSFEQYF; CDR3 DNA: TGTGCCAGCAGCTTGCGGGGGACTAGCGGGACCCCTTCCTTCGAGCAGTACTTC
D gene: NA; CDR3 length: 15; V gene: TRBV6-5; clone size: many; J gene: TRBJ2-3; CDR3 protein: CASSYSPLIADTQYF; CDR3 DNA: TGTGCCAGCAGTTACTCCCCCCTTATAGCAGATACGCAGTATTTT
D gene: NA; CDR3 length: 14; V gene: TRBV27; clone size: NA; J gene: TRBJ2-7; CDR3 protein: CASSLAGPLYEQYF; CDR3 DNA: TGTGCCAGCAGTTTGGCGGGACCCCTCTACGAGCAGTACTTC
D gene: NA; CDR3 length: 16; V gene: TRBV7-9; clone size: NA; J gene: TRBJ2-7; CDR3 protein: CASSLQRGGTTYEQYF; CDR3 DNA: TGTGCCAGCAGCTTACAGAGAGGTGGGACAACCTACGAGCAGTACTTC
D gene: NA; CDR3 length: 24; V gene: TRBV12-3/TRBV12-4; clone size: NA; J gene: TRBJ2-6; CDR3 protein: CASSLGPWGVEGSLKNSGANVLTF; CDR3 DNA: TGTGCCAGCAGTTTGGGCCCCTGGGGTGTGGAGGGAAGCCTCAAAAACTCTGGGGCCAACGTCCTGACTTTC
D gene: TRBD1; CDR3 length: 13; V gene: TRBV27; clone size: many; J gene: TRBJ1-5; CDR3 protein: CASSYQGAGPQHF; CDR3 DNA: TGTGCCAGCAGTTACCAGGGGGCGGGCCCCCAGCATTTT
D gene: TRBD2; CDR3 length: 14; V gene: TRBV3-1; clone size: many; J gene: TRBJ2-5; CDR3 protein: CASSPELAEETQYF; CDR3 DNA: TGTGCCAGCAGCCCGGAACTAGCGGAAGAGACCCAGTACTTC
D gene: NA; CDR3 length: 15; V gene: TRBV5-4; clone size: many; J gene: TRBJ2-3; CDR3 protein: CASSYRGTGTDTQYF; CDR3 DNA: TGTGCCAGCAGTTATCGGGGGACAGGCACAGATACGCAGTATTTT
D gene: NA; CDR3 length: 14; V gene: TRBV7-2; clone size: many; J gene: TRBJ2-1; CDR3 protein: CASSLDVSYNEQFF; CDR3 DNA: TGTGCCAGCAGCTTAGACGTATCCTACAATGAGCAGTTCTTC
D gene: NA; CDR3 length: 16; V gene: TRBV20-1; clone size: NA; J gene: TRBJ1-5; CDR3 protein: CSARDFEGLSNQPQHF; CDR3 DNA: TGCAGTGCTAGAGATTTTGAGGGTCTTAGCAATCAGCCCCAGCATTTT